This passage covers 2 T cell receptor beta chains from one sample sequenced in a study of blood T cell repertoires in COVID-19. Profiled with immunoSEQ multiplex PCR; TCRdb holds only in-frame clones, not every one. The table records under 85,000 clones, 84% of them present only once. Sample: peripheral blood. The receptors stem from a middle-aged man with acute or convalescent COVID-19.

The chain combines TRBV19 with TRBJ2-2; perhaps TRBD1 as D (6 bases). The ends were cut back, 8 bases at V and 5 bases at J, with 9 bases in the middle. This CDR3 has 12 residues. Germline CDR1 is LNHDA and CDR2 is SQIVND (reference sequence). The CDR3 DNA follows: TGTGCCAGTCACAGGGAAACCGGGGAGCTGTTTTTT. Translated: CASHRETGELFF.

The J gene is TRBJ2-7, the V gene TRBV7-3; perhaps TRBD1 as D (7 bases). The germline CDR1 and CDR2 sequences are SGHTA and FQGTGA. With 1 base removed from V and 5 bases from J, the gap between germline ends came to 18 bases. The CDR3 spans 16 residues. CDR3 nucleotides: TGTGCCAGCAGCTTAAGTGGATTACAGGGGAGGAACGAGCAGTACTTC. Protein sequence: CASSLSGLQGRNEQYF.